The clone carrying this T cell receptor beta chain was recorded many times. Its cognate antigen is unknown. Trimming removed 3 bases from V and 0 bases from J, with 15 bases in between. The CDR3 has 15 residues. Germline V CDR1 and CDR2: DFQATT, SNEGSKA (reference sequence). The sample belongs to a study of naive and memory T cell subsets. Ligated cDNA underwent four rounds of PCR with nested alpha and beta constant region primers and SP2. Blood and skin TCR RNA was reverse transcribed with alpha and beta constant primers. Via MiXCR, TCRdb re-called the 5' RACE reads, giving one row per CDR3 protein. The sample has 32,000 or so distinct CDR3 sequences; approximately 15% are singletons. A UMI-containing oligonucleotide was joined by 3' ligation to the TCR cDNA template. Whole blood, 2 to 2.5 ml, came from adult healthy volunteers. Input was 1 to 1000 ng of DNase-treated total RNA without cell sorting.

Study-wide findings and caveats: The RNA method is potentially sensitive to activation and differentiation changes.

J is TRBJ2-7 and V is TRBV20-1; D is possibly TRBD1 (7 bases). The origin of this receptor is a female donor in good health. The chain's CDR3 is CSASMTGRLSYEQYF. In DNA form, the CDR3 reads TGCAGTGCTAGTATGACAGGGAGGCTCTCCTACGAGCAGTACTTC.